The T cell receptor (beta chain) under discussion was sequenced for a study of human T cells and chemical hapten exposure. Study context: Diphenylcyclopropenone was administered weekly to the scalp of patients throughout the roughly 22-week study. Study results and limitations: TCRs at high frequency, those above 1 in 1000, did not change with DPC sensitization.

This clonotype has ten or more counts. What it binds is not known. Described time point: patch test 2, 6 weeks after DPC sensitization. Treatment defined: therapeutic diphenylcyclopropenone sensitization with weekly scalp DPC. Extraction yielded total RNA from whole blood (unfractionated). V lost 0 bases to trimming and J lost 3 bases, with 11 bases between them. There are 15 residues in the CDR3. Germline CDR1 and CDR2: SGHAT and FQDESV (reference sequence). TCRdb reprocessed the RACE reads with MiXCR, giving one entry per CDR3 protein. Here the sample spans about 89,000 distinct CDR3 sequences, approximately 10% being singletons.

This chain uses TRBV11-1 with TRBJ1-1; D may be TRBD1 (5 bases). This specimen was whole blood, taken in connection with sensitization to the hapten diphenylcyclopropenone (DPC). This TCR derives from a man between 40 and 49 years old with alopecia areata. Some clones in this sample may be carry-over from other donors' samples. The CDR3 coding sequence is TGTGCCAGCAGCTTAGCGCTTGCCAGGGACACTGAAGCTTTCTTT. Its protein is CASSLALARDTEAFF.